This T cell receptor (beta chain) stems from a study of T-cell memory formation after mild COVID-19 (dated by TCRdb to about 2021). Context from the whole study: TCR sequence clusters from the two donors were largely donor specific. In two donors, T-cell clones that expanded and contracted after mild COVID-19 were followed by sequencing TCRalpha and TCRbeta repertoires longitudinally. Two young, previously healthy adult volunteers made up the cohort, one male and one female. Broad study findings and their caveats: Some responding clones were detected in pre-infection memory, suggesting pre-existing cross-reactive memory T cells joined the SARS-CoV-2 response. Whether the second-wave clones peaking on day 37 were SARS-CoV-2 specific was not confirmed. The study included only a couple of mild cases, and larger cohorts that include severe cases with pre-infection samples were judged to be necessary. Balanced CD4/CD8 phenotypes were observed for clones contracting from day 15 to 85, whereas a bias towards CD4+ was observed for a second wave of clones expanding from day 15 to 37. Contracting CD4+ clones were found mainly in CM and EM memory subsets, while CD8+ clones were enriched in EMRA.

CDR1 and CDR2 (MGHRA, YSYEKL) derive from the germline V gene. The CDR3 spans 18 residues, from the cysteine through the phenylalanine. The retained sequence is limited to the CDR3, 54 bases, with the frame set at the first base. Trimming at the junction amounts to 0 bases on V and 0 bases on J, and the germline ends lie 17 bases apart. PBMCs were isolated by Ficoll-Paque density gradient centrifugation. This clonotype was detected only a few times. The specificity of this receptor is unknown. No base qualities exist here, and no much larger clone lies one base off it. Data came from an Illumina NovaSeq 6000. Using 5'RACE with constant-segment primers, TCRalpha and TCRbeta cDNA libraries were constructed, with sample barcodes and unique molecular identifiers added in the process. Trizol reagent was used to extract RNA from every sample. The libraries were amplified in two PCR steps, and the second step added a second sample barcode and Illumina TruSeq adapters. Libraries were sequenced on an Illumina NovaSeq with 2 x 150 bp paired-end reads. On the authors' methods: With migec v1.2.7, reads were demultiplexed and then collapsed into UMI-guided consensus sequences. Using mixcr v2.1.11, the UMI consensuses were aligned to TRA and TRB V and J templates and assembled into clonotypes. Expanded or contracted clonotypes were those called significant by both edgeR and NoisET, with noise models trained on biological replicates. For edgeR calls, the thresholds were a false discovery rate-adjusted p below 0.01 and a log2 fold-change of 1. As an exploratory analysis of dynamics, max-normalized trajectories of the 1000 most abundant clonotypes were examined by PCA with hierarchical clustering. The CD4 or CD8 phenotype of responding clones was assigned using the separately sequenced CD4+ and CD8+ repertoires. The raw public reads went through TCRdb reprocessing: fastp at Q25, MiXCR clone calling, in-frame beta chains kept. All rows with the same CDR3 protein become a single entry with the most common DNA and genes. What appears here as the V and J calls and clone size reflects TCRdb's work, not the paper's. This sample has roughly 600,000 distinct CDR3 sequences in its table, and roughly 18% of those were observed once. The ten largest clonotypes hold around 13% of the sample.

Source material: PBMCs or a T cell subset sorted from them (not recorded which). The chain was built from TRBV4-1 and TRBJ1-1; TRBD1 could be the D gene, as 5 bases match. The TCR comes from an adult woman who had mild COVID-19 (a few samples of this study predate the infection). The sample titles of this study are shuffled in the database, so cell type and time point are left out; the donor was told from shared clones. Here the CDR3 is given as CASSQDTSGMIMNTEAFF. The DNA reads as follows: TGCGCCAGCAGCCAAGATACGTCAGGGATGATAATGAACACTGAAGCTTTCTTT.